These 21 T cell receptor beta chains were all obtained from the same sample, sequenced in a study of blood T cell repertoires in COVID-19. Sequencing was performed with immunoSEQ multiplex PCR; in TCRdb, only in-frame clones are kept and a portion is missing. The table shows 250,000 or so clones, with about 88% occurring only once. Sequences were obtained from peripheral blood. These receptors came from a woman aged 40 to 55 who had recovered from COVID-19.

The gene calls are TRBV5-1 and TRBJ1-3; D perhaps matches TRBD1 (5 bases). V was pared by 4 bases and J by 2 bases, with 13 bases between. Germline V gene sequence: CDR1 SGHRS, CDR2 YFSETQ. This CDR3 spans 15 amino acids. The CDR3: CASSQRTGAGNTIYF. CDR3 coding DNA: TGCGCCAGCAGCCAACGAACGGGGGCTGGAAACACCATATATTTT.

The CDR3: CASSVGPGAGLDEQYF. CDR3 DNA: TGTGCCAGCAGCGTAGGTCCAGGGGCGGGTTTGGACGAGCAGTACTTC. The chain joins TRBV9 to TRBJ2-7; tentative D call: TRBD1 (6 bases). Per the germline V gene, CDR1 is SGDLS and CDR2 is YYNGEE. The V end was cut by 0 bases, the J end by 5 bases, with 18 bases between. The CDR3 extends over 16 amino acids.

Here the CDR3 DNA reads TGTGCCAGCTCCGGACGGAGCGGGGAAGAGACCCAGTACTTC. Its protein is CASSGRSGEETQYF. V is TRBV18 and J is TRBJ2-5; 7 positions match TRBD2. The germline V gene encodes CDR1 KGHSH and CDR2 LQKENI. The V and J ends lost 6 bases and 3 bases, in that order; junction bases with no gene match: 7. CDR3 size: 14 residues.

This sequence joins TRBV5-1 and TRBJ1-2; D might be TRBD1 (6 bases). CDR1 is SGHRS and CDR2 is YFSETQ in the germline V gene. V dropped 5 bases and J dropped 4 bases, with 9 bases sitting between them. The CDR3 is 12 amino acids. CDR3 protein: CASSLQGYGYTF. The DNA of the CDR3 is TGCGCCAGCAGTTTACAGGGCTATGGCTACACCTTC.

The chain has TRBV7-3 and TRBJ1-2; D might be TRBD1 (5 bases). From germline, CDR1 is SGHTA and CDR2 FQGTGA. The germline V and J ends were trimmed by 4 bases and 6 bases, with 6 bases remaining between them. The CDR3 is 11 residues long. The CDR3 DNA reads TGTGCCAGCAGCTCGGGGGATGGCTACACCTTC. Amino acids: CASSSGDGYTF.

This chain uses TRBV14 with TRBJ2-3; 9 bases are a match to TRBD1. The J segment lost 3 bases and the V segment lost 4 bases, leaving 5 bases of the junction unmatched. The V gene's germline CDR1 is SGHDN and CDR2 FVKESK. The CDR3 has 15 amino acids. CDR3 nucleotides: TGTGCCAGCAGCCGGGAACAGGGGGCAACAGATACGCAGTATTTT. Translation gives CASSREQGATDTQYF.

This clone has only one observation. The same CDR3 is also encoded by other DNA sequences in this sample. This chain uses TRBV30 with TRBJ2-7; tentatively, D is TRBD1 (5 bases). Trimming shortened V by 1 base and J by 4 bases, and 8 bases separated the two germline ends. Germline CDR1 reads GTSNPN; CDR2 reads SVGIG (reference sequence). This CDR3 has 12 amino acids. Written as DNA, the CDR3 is TGTGCCTGGAGTGAGCAGGGTTACGAGCAGTACTTC. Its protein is CAWSEQGYEQYF.

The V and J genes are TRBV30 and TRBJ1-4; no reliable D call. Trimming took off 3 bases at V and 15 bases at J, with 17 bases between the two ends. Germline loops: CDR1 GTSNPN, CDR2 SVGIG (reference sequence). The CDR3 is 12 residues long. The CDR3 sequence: CAWRQPTRALFF. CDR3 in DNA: TGTGCCTGGAGACAACCGACGAGGGCCTTGTTTTTT.

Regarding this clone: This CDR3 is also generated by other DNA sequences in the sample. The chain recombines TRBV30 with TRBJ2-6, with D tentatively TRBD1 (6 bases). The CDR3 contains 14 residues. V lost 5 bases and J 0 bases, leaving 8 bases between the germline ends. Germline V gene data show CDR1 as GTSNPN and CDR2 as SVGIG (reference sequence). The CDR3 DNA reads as TGTGCCTGGGACAGGTCCTCTGGGGCCAACGTCCTGACTTTC. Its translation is CAWDRSSGANVLTF.

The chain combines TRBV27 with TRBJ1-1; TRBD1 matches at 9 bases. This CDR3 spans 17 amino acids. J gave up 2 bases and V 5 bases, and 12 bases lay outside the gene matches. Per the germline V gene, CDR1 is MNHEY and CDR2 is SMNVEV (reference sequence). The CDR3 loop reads CASSPLGQGTGNTEAFF. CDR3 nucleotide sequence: TGTGCCAGCAGTCCGTTAGGACAGGGGACGGGCAACACTGAAGCTTTCTTT.

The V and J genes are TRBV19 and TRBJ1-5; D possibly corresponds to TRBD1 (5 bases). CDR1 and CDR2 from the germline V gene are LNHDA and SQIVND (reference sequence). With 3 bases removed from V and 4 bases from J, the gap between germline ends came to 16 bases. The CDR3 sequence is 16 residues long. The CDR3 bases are TGTGCCAGTAGTATGGGTCAGGGTTATTGGAATCAGCCCCAGCATTTT. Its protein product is CASSMGQGYWNQPQHF.

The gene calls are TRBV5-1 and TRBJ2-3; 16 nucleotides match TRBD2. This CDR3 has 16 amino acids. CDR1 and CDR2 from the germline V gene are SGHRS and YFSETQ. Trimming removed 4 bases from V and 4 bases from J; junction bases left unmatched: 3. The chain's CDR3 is CASSPGLAGGPDTQYF. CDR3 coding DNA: TGCGCCAGCAGCCCGGGACTAGCGGGGGGGCCAGATACGCAGTATTTT.

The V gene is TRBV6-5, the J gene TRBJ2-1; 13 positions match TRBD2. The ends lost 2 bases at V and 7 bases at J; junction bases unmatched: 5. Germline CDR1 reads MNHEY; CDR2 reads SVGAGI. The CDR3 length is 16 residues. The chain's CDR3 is CASSYQGLAGSNEQFF. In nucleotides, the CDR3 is TGTGCCAGCAGTTACCAGGGACTAGCGGGAAGTAATGAGCAGTTCTTC.

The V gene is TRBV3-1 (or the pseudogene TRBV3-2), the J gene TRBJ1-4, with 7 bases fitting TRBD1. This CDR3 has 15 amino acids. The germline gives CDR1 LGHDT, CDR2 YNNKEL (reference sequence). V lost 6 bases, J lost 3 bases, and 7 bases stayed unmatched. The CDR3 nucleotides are TGTGCCAGCAGACAACAGGGGACGTCTAATGAAAAACTGTTTTTT. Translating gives CASRQQGTSNEKLFF.

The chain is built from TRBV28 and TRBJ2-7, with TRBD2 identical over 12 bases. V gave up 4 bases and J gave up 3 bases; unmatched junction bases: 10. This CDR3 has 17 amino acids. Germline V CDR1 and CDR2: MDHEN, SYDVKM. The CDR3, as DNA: TGTGCCAGCAGTTATCAGGCGACTAGCGGGGGCGACTACGAGCAGTACTTC. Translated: CASSYQATSGGDYEQYF.

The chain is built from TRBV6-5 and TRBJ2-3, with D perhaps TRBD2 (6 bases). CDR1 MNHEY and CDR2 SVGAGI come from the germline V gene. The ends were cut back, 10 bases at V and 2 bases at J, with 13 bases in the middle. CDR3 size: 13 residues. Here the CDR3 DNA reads TGTGCCATCGGGGGACGGACCACAGATACGCAGTATTTT. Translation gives CAIGGRTTDTQYF.

The CDR3 protein is CASSWTGRRETQYF. The CDR3, as DNA: TGTGCCAGCAGTTGGACAGGGCGGAGAGAGACCCAGTACTTC. The V gene is TRBV27, the J gene TRBJ2-5, with TRBD1 matching over 8 bases. The V gene's germline CDR1 is MNHEY and CDR2 SMNVEV (reference sequence). This CDR3 spans 14 amino acids. Germline trimming cut 4 bases from V and 4 bases from J; bases unmatched to any gene: 5.

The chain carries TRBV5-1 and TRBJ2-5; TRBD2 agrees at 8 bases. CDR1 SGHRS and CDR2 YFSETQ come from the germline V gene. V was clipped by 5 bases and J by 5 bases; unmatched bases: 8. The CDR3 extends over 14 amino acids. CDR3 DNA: TGCGCCAGCAGTTTCGGGAGGGCCGGGGAGACCCAGTACTTC. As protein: CASSFGRAGETQYF.

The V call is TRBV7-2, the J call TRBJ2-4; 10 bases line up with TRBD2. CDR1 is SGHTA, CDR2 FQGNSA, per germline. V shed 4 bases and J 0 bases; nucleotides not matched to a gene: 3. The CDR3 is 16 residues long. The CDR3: CASSSLAGVAKNIQYF. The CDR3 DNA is TGTGCCAGCAGCTCGCTAGCGGGAGTAGCCAAAAACATTCAGTACTTC.

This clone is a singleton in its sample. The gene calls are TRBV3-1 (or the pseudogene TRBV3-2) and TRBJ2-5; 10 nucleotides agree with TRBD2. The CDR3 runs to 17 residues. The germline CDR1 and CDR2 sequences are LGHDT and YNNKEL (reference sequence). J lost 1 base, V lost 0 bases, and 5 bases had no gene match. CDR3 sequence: CASSQEGSGGFQETQYF. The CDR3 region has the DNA TGTGCCAGCAGCCAAGAGGGTAGCGGGGGGTTCCAAGAGACCCAGTACTTC.

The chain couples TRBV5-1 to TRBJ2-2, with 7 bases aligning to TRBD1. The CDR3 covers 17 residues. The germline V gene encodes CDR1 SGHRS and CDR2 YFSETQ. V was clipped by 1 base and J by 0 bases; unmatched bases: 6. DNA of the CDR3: TGCGCCAGCAGCTTGAACGGACAGGCAGCGAACACCGGGGAGCTGTTTTTT. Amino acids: CASSLNGQAANTGELFF.